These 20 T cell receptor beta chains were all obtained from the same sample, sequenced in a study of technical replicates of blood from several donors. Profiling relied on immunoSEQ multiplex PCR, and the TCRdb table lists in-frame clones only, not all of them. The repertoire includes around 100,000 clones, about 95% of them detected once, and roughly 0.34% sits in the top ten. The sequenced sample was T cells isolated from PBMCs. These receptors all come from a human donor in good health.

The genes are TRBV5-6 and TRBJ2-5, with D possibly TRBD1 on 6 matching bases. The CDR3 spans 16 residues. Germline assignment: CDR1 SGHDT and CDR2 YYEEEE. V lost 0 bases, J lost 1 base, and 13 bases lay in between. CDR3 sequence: CASSLALDSGQETQYF. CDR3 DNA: TGTGCCAGCAGCTTGGCTTTGGACAGTGGCCAAGAGACCCAGTACTTC.

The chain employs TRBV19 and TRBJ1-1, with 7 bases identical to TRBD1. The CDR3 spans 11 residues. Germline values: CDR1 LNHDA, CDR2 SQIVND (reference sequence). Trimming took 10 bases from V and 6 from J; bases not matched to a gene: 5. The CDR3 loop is CAIKRGPEAFF. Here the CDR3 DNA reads TGTGCCATCAAAAGGGGGCCTGAAGCTTTCTTT.

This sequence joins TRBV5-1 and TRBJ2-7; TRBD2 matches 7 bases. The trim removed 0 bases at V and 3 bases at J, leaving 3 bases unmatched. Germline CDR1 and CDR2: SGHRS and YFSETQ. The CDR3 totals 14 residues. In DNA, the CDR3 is TGCGCCAGCAGCTTGGGGTCTAGCGGCTACGAGCAGTACTTC. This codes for CASSLGSSGYEQYF.

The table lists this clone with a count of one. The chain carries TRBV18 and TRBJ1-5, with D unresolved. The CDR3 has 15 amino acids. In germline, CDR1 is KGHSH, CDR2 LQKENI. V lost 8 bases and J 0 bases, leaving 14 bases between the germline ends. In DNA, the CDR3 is TGTGCCAGCCCCTCCCGGGTATATAGCAATCAGCCCCAGCATTTT. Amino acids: CASPSRVYSNQPQHF.

CDR3 coding DNA: TGTGCCAGCAACCTTAGGGGAAAGAATGAGCAGTTCTTC. Translation gives CASNLRGKNEQFF. The rearrangement links TRBV27 to TRBJ2-1; maybe TRBD1 (5 bases). This CDR3 is built from 13 residues. CDR1 MNHEY and CDR2 SMNVEV come from the germline V gene (reference sequence). Trimming cost V 7 bases and J 7 bases, with 14 bases left between them.

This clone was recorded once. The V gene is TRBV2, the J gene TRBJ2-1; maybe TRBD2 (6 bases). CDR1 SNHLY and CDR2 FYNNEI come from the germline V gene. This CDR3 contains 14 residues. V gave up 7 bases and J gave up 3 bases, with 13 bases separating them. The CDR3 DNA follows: TGTGCCAGCAAAGACGGGAGCAACTACAATGAGCAGTTCTTC. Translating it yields CASKDGSNYNEQFF.

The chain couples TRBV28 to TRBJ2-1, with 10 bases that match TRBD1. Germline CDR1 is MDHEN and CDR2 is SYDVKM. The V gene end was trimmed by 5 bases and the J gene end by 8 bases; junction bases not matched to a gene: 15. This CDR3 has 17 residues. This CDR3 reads CASSLTLPGQGKDEQFF. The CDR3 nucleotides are TGTGCCAGCAGTCTCACCCTGCCGGGACAGGGGAAAGATGAGCAGTTCTTC.

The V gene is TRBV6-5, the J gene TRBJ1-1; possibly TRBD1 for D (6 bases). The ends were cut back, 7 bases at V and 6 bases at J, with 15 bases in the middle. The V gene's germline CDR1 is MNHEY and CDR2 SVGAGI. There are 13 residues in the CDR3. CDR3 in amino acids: CASTSGGFAEAFF. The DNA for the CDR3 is TGTGCCAGCACGAGCGGGGGCTTCGCTGAAGCTTTCTTT.

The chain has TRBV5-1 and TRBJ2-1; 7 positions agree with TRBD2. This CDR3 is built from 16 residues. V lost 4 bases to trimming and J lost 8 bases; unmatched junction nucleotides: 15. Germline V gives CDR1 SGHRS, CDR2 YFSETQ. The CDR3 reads CASSGFEIGRYDEQFF. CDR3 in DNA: TGCGCCAGCAGCGGATTTGAAATCGGGAGGTATGATGAGCAGTTCTTC.

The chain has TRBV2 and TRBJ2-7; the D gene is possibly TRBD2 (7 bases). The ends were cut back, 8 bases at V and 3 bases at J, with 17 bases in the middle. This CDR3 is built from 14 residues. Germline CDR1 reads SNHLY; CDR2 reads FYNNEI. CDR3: CASQWGGNYYEQYF. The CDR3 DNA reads TGTGCCAGCCAGTGGGGGGGCAACTACTACGAGCAGTACTTC.

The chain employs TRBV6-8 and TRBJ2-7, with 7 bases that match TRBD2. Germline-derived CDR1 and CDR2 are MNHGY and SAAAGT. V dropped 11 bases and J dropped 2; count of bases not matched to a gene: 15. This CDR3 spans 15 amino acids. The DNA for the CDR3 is TGTGCCGGGGAACGGGACTACTCAGCAGCCTACGAGCAGTACTTC. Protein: CAGERDYSAAYEQYF.

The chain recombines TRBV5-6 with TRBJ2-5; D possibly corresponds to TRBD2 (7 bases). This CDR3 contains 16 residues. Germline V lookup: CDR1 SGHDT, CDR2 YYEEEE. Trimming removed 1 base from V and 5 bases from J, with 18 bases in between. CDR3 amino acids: CASSLHHREGGETQYF. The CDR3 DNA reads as TGTGCCAGCAGCTTGCACCACAGGGAGGGCGGTGAGACCCAGTACTTC.

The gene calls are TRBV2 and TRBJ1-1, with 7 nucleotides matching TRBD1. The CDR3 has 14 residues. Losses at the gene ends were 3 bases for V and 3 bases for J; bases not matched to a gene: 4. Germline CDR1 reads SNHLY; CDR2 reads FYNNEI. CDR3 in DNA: TGTGCCAGCAGTGATAGACAGGGACACACTGAAGCTTTCTTT. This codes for CASSDRQGHTEAFF.

The CDR3 sequence: CASSLQGEKLFF. CDR3 sequence (DNA): TGTGCCAGCAGCTTGCAGGGGGAAAAACTGTTTTTT. V gene TRBV7-9 combines with J gene TRBJ1-4, with D tentatively TRBD1 (6 bases). CDR3 length: 12 amino acids. Trimming took 3 bases from V and 8 from J, leaving 7 bases between them. CDR1 and CDR2 from the germline V gene are SEHNR and FQNEAQ (reference sequence).

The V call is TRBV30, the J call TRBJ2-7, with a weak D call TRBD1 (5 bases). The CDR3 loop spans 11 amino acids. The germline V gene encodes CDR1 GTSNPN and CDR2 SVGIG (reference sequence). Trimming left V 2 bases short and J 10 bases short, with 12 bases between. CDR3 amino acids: CAWSNQGIQYF. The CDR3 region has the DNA TGTGCCTGGAGTAACCAGGGCATCCAGTACTTC.

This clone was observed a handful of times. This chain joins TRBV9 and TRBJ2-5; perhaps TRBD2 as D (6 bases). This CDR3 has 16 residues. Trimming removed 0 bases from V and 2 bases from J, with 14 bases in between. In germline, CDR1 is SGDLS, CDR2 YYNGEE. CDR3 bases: TGTGCCAGCAGCGTAGCCGGGGGAGCGGCTCAAGAGACCCAGTACTTC. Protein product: CASSVAGGAAQETQYF.

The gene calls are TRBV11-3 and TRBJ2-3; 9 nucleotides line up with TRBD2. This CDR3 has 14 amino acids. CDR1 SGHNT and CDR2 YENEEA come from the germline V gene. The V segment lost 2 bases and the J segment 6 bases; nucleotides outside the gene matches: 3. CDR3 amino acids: CASSLRTSADTQYF. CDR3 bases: TGTGCCAGCAGCTTACGGACTAGCGCGGATACGCAGTATTTT.

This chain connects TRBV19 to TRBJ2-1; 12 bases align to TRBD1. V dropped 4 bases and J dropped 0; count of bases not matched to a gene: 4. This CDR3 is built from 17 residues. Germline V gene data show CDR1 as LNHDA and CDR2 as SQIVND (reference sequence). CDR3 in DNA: TGTGCCAGTAGTACCGGGACAGGGGGCATCTCCTACAATGAGCAGTTCTTC. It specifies CASSTGTGGISYNEQFF.

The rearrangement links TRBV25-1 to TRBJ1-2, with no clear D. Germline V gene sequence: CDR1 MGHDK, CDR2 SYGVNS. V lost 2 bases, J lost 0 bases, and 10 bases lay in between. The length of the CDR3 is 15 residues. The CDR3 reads CASSEDTVANYGYTF. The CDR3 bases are TGTGCCAGCAGTGAAGATACAGTAGCTAACTATGGCTACACCTTC.

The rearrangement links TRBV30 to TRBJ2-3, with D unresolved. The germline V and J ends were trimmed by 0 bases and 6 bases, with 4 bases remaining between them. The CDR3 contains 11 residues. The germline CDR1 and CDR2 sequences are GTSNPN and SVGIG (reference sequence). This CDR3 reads CAWSVTDTQYF. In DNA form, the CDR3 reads TGTGCCTGGAGTGTAACTGATACGCAGTATTTT.